This TCR beta chain appears in the sequencing data of a study of post-analysis software for immune sequencing data (dated by TCRdb to about 2015). In the study overall: The recorded disease courses included relapsing-remitting, secondary progressive and progressive-relapsing multiple sclerosis, and some patients had no subtype annotation. The patient repertoires were set against around ten previously published healthy control repertoires from donors whose ages ranged from roughly 6 to 27 years. A subset of samples was prepared in parallel using single-end sample barcoding, then pooled and co-amplified after Illumina adapter ligation.

To demonstrate the VDJtools post-analysis software, the study profiled TCR beta repertoires from the peripheral blood of around 13 young patients with multiple sclerosis. Multiple sclerosis patients were children and adolescents aged roughly 6 to 16 years. Receptor libraries were prepared by PCR. Instrument used: Illumina HiSeq 2500. Unique molecular identifiers were incorporated into TCR beta cDNA libraries to reduce PCR and sequencing biases. Per 1 to 10 million input T cells, approximately 500,000 cDNA molecules were obtained, such that each molecule approximated one T cell. The same protocol used for the earlier healthy control dataset was applied to prepare and sequence the patient libraries. Within a given batch, samples were prepared together, multiplexed and sequenced on the same HiSeq lane. The authors' analysis ran thus. Raw barcoded reads were processed with MIGEC, and single-read molecular identifier groups were discarded before consensus assembly and CDR3 extraction. VDJtools was used for post-analysis of the clonotype tables, and diversity was normalized by down-sampling every dataset to the size of the smallest sample. To correct batch-related cross-sample contamination, repertoire overlap clustering matched CDR3 amino acid sequences but not nucleotide sequences. The public reads were run again by TCRdb, first through fastp at Q25 and then through MiXCR, and only productive beta chains were kept. Every distinct CDR3 protein forms one entry, paired with its most common genes and DNA. These V and J calls originate from TCRdb's pipeline instead of the authors' own analysis. Within this sample are 750,000 to 900,000 distinct CDR3 sequences, with 40% to 55% of them counted one time only. The top ten constitute around 4.7% of the sample.

This clonotype was recorded a few times. The antigen this receptor binds is unknown. No much larger clone is present one base from it, and per-base qualities are unavailable. Overall study outcomes, separate from this receptor: Strong co-clustering of samples prepared in the same batch was shown by direct clustering with F measure, prompting a batch-effect correction. Compared with controls, multiple sclerosis patients had significantly lower normalized Chao1 diversity, a finding suggesting substantial peripheral T-cell clonal expansion. The control group was slightly older than the multiple sclerosis patient group.

This TCR derives from a girl aged 5-17 years with multiple sclerosis. The sequenced sample consisted of blood.

The CDR3: CSASPPSGSPGELFF. The DNA reads TGCAGTGCTAGCCCCCCTAGCGGGAGTCCCGGGGAGCTGTTTTTT. Rearrangement joined TRBV20-1 to TRBJ2-2; TRBD2 aligns with 10 central bases. CDR1 is given as DFQATT and CDR2 as SNEGSKA, both from the germline V gene (reference sequence). After removal of 3 bases from V and 6 bases from J, the junction retains 7 bases not matched to a gene. The CDR3 measures 15 amino acids from cysteine to phenylalanine. Only the CDR3 part of the read is kept: 45 bases, read in frame from the first base.